These 27 T cell receptor beta chains were all obtained from the same sample, sequenced in a study of CD8 T cells in Susac syndrome. Reverse transcription of roughly 0.45 to 1 ug RNA used random hexamers. TCRdb processed the immunoSEQ multiplex PCR reads anew with MiXCR; each CDR3 protein has one entry. The data hold 200,000 or so distinct CDR3 sequences, with approximately 95% observed a single time. Sequencing input: CD4+ T cells from PBMCs. These receptors all stem from a human donor with Susac syndrome.

This chain links TRBV12-3 or TRBV12-4 with TRBJ2-7; D is possibly TRBD1 (6 bases). The CDR3 is made up of 16 amino acids. V lost 5 bases and J lost 1, with 18 bases in between. The CDR3 here is CASSPHDPTGSYEQYF. The CDR3 region has the DNA TGTGCCAGCAGTCCACATGATCCGACAGGTTCCTACGAGCAGTACTTC.

This sequence joins TRBV7-2 and TRBJ2-5; 7 positions match TRBD2. The CDR3 consists of 14 residues. In germline, CDR1 is SGHTA, CDR2 FQGNSA. The V gene end was trimmed by 7 bases and the J gene end by 5 bases; junction bases not matched to a gene: 10. The CDR3 loop is CASTLSHGGETQYF. CDR3 nucleotide sequence: TGTGCCAGCACCCTAAGCCACGGGGGGGAGACCCAGTACTTC. The full variable domain, rest sourced from reference TRBV7-2 and TRBJ2-5, is GAGVSQSPSNKVTEKGKDVELRCDPISGHTALYWYRQSLGQGLEFLIYFQGNSAPDKSGLPSDRFSAERTGGSVSTLTIQRTQQEDSAVYLCASTLSHGGETQYFGPGTRLLVL.

CDR3 bases: TGCGCCAGCAGCCCGCAGGGGCGCATTGAGCAAGAGACCCAGTACTTC. Translated, it gives CASSPQGRIEQETQYF. This chain connects TRBV5-1 to TRBJ2-5, with D maybe TRBD1 (6 bases). The CDR3 spans 16 residues. Trimming removed 4 bases from V and 2 bases from J, with 18 bases in between. Germline assignment: CDR1 SGHRS and CDR2 YFSETQ.

The rearrangement uses TRBV12-3 or TRBV12-4 and TRBJ1-4; TRBD1 might be the D (5 bases). The CDR3 runs to 13 residues. Trimming stripped 10 bases from V and 6 bases from J, with 15 bases between. CDR3 in DNA: TGTGCCATCACTAGGGACGGCCATGAAAAACTGTTTTTT. It is translated as CAITRDGHEKLFF.

The chain combines TRBV3-1 with TRBJ1-2; D ambiguous. Deletions cut 3 bases from V and 3 bases from J, with 11 bases between. The CDR3 consists of 14 residues. Germline V lookup: CDR1 LGHDT, CDR2 YNNKEL (reference sequence). In DNA, the CDR3 is TGTGCCAGCAGCCATCGGCAGGCTGACTATGGCTACACCTTC. It is translated as CASSHRQADYGYTF.

V and J are TRBV29-1 and TRBJ1-1, with D uncertain. Trimming pared 4 bases from V and 6 bases from J, leaving 6 bases between. The CDR3 contains 10 residues. Germline CDR1 and CDR2: SQVTM and ANQGSEA. The CDR3 region is CSVVSAEAFF. The CDR3 bases are TGCAGCGTTGTAAGCGCTGAAGCTTTCTTT.

The CDR3 protein is CASSPYPGGVQETQYF. In DNA, the CDR3 is TGTGCCAGCAGTCCGTACCCAGGGGGGGTCCAAGAGACCCAGTACTTC. The chain has TRBV27 and TRBJ2-5, with D perhaps TRBD1 or TRBD2 (7 bases each). V was clipped by 5 bases and J by 1 base, with 17 bases between them. The CDR3 loop spans 16 amino acids. Germline-derived CDR1 and CDR2 are MNHEY and SMNVEV (reference sequence).

V is TRBV19 and J is TRBJ1-2; TRBD1 matches at 7 bases. The ends lost 1 base at V and 1 base at J; junction bases unmatched: 6. The CDR3 has 16 amino acids. Germline V gene sequence: CDR1 LNHDA, CDR2 SQIVND (reference sequence). CDR3 residues: CASSIAGTANNYGYTF. The CDR3 coding sequence is TGTGCCAGTAGTATAGCCGGGACAGCCAATAACTATGGCTACACCTTC.

V gene TRBV12-3 or TRBV12-4 combines with J gene TRBJ1-2; 8 positions agree with TRBD1. V lost 4 bases to trimming and J lost 7 bases; unmatched junction nucleotides: 8. The CDR3 runs 14 residues. The CDR3 sequence: CASSSQGALGGYTF. The DNA for the CDR3 is TGTGCCAGCAGTTCGCAGGGGGCCCTTGGTGGCTACACCTTC.

This chain connects TRBV4-1 to TRBJ2-5; D may be TRBD1 or TRBD2 (5 bases each). The CDR3 runs 17 residues. Germline V gene sequence: CDR1 MGHRA, CDR2 YSYEKL. The germline V and J ends were trimmed by 0 bases and 7 bases, with 21 bases remaining between them. The CDR3 DNA is TGCGCCAGCAGCCAAGATCAGACGGGGCGGCCCCGAAGGACCCAGTACTTC. Translation: CASSQDQTGRPRRTQYF.

There are a few counts of this clonotype. Here the CDR3 reads CASSVGGQLNTEAFF. The DNA for the CDR3 is TGTGCCAGCAGCGTAGGAGGCCAGCTCAACACTGAAGCTTTCTTT. The J gene is TRBJ1-1, the V gene TRBV9; no firm D call. The ends were cut back, 0 bases at V and 2 bases at J, with 11 bases in the middle. CDR3 length equals 15 residues. Germline V gives CDR1 SGDLS, CDR2 YYNGEE.

The CDR3 DNA reads as TGTGCCAGCAGCCAAGACTGGGGAGTCGGGGAGACCCAGTACTTC. Translated, it gives CASSQDWGVGETQYF. The chain links TRBV3-1 to TRBJ2-5; D is perhaps TRBD2 (5 bases). Trimming pared 0 bases from V and 5 bases from J, leaving 13 bases between. CDR1 and CDR2 from the germline V gene are LGHDT and YNNKEL (reference sequence). CDR3 size: 15 residues.

The gene calls are TRBV19 and TRBJ2-3, with 8 bases identical to TRBD1. CDR1 is LNHDA and CDR2 is SQIVND in the germline V gene (reference sequence). The junction had 9 bases not matched to a gene; V was cut back by 7 bases and J by 6 bases. The CDR3 is 14 residues long. This CDR3 reads CASTRDRLSDTQYF. The CDR3 nucleotides read TGTGCCAGTACCCGGGACAGGCTATCCGATACGCAGTATTTT. Looking up the rest from reference TRBV19 and TRBJ2-3 gives the full variable domain: DGGITQSPKYLFRKEGQNVTLSCEQNLNHDAMYWYRQDPGQGLRLIYYSQIVNDFQKGDIAEGYSVSREKKESFPLTVTSAQKNPTAFYLCASTRDRLSDTQYFGPGTRLTVL.

The chain employs TRBV3-1 and TRBJ2-7; D ambiguous. CDR3 size: 15 residues. V lost 4 bases to trimming and J lost 3 bases, with 16 bases between them. CDR1 and CDR2 from the germline V gene are LGHDT and YNNKEL (reference sequence). The CDR3 protein is CASSRGPLGDYEQYF. The CDR3 DNA follows: TGTGCCAGCAGCCGAGGACCACTCGGAGACTACGAGCAGTACTTC.

The V gene is TRBV10-3, the J gene TRBJ2-3; D possibly matches TRBD1 or TRBD2 (5 bases each). This CDR3 comprises 13 residues. Germline V lookup: CDR1 ENHRY, CDR2 SYGVKD. V was trimmed by 2 bases and J by 7 bases, leaving 10 bases between them. The CDR3 loop reads CAISEGGRNTQYF. In DNA, the CDR3 is TGTGCCATCAGTGAGGGGGGACGAAATACGCAGTATTTT.

The chain carries TRBV27 and TRBJ2-3; D remains unclear. The V end lost 2 bases, the J end lost 2 bases, and 11 bases lay between the germline ends. This CDR3 has 15 residues. Germline CDR1 is MNHEY and CDR2 is SMNVEV (reference sequence). This CDR3 reads CASSLTLLYTDTQYF. The CDR3 nucleotides are TGTGCCAGCAGTTTAACCTTATTATACACAGATACGCAGTATTTT.

V is TRBV3-1 and J is TRBJ2-1, with D maybe TRBD2 (5 bases). The germline gives CDR1 LGHDT, CDR2 YNNKEL (reference sequence). The V and J ends lost 0 bases and 6 bases respectively, with 18 bases between them. The CDR3 consists of 17 residues. CDR3 protein: CASSQDFRTSVRNEQFF. CDR3 DNA: TGTGCCAGCAGCCAAGATTTCCGAACTAGTGTGCGCAATGAGCAGTTCTTC.

This chain links TRBV19 with TRBJ2-6, with a possible D match to TRBD1 (5 bases). V was shortened by 5 bases and J by 2 bases, with 13 bases between the two germline ends. CDR3 length: 16 amino acids. Germline assignment: CDR1 LNHDA and CDR2 SQIVND (reference sequence). The DNA for the CDR3 is TGTGCCAGTAGTGAACTGTCAGGGACTGGGGCCAACGTCCTGACTTTC. Translating gives CASSELSGTGANVLTF.

The chain has TRBV30 and TRBJ1-4, with D uncertain. There are 14 residues in the CDR3. Trimming removed 0 bases at V and 7 bases at J, with 12 bases between. Per germline, CDR1 GTSNPN and CDR2 SVGIG (reference sequence). In DNA form, the CDR3 reads TGTGCCTGGAGTGTGGTTGGCGGGAGTGAAAAACTGTTTTTT. As protein: CAWSVVGGSEKLFF.

The chain uses TRBV9 and TRBJ2-1, with 8 nucleotides matching TRBD2. Per germline, CDR1 SGDLS and CDR2 YYNGEE. The junction had 3 bases not matched to a gene; V was cut back by 7 bases and J by 6 bases. The CDR3 length is 12 residues. DNA of the CDR3: TGTGCCAGCGGGACTAGGCCCAATGAGCAGTTCTTC. Translation gives CASGTRPNEQFF.

Only a few counts were recorded for this clonotype. The chain has TRBV29-1 and TRBJ1-6; tentative D call: TRBD1 (5 bases). Germline values: CDR1 SQVTM, CDR2 ANQGSEA. This CDR3 comprises 13 residues. V was cut by 4 bases and J by 10 bases, with 14 bases left in between. CDR3 nucleotides: TGCAGCGTTGGTCAAGGGGATGGCTCACCCCTCCACTTT. Its protein is CSVGQGDGSPLHF.

CDR3 sequence reads: CASRLPSRGVVQPQHF. CDR3 bases: TGTGCCAGCAGGCTACCCTCGCGGGGGGTAGTTCAGCCCCAGCATTTT. This sequence joins TRBV6-2 or TRBV6-3 and TRBJ1-5; possible D gene TRBD1, 5 bases. Germline V gives CDR1 MNHEY, CDR2 SVGEGT. Trimming stripped 6 bases from V and 6 bases from J, with 21 bases between. The CDR3 loop spans 16 amino acids.

This clonotype was observed once. The V gene is TRBV4-1, the J gene TRBJ1-2; D remains unclear. Trimming left V 0 bases short and J 13 bases short, with 9 bases between. The CDR3 length is 11 residues. The germline V gene has CDR1 MGHRA and CDR2 YSYEKL. CDR3 bases: TGCGCCAGCAGCCAAGATGGTTCCTCCACCTTC. Amino acids: CASSQDGSSTF.

The V call is TRBV9, the J call TRBJ2-1, with 9 bases fitting TRBD2. CDR1 is SGDLS, CDR2 YYNGEE, per germline. This CDR3 contains 15 residues. Trimming at V came to 0 bases and at J to 7 bases, leaving 5 bases not matched to a gene. CDR3 sequence reads: CASSVGLAGWNEQFF. The CDR3 DNA reads TGTGCCAGCAGCGTAGGTCTAGCGGGGTGGAATGAGCAGTTCTTC.

The rearrangement joins TRBV7-2 to TRBJ2-7; the D gene is possibly TRBD2 (6 bases). This CDR3 comprises 13 residues. V lost 5 bases to trimming and J lost 6 bases, with 14 bases between them. Germline V lookup: CDR1 SGHTA, CDR2 FQGNSA. The CDR3 spells CASSTETSSEQYF. DNA for the CDR3: TGTGCCAGCAGCACCGAGACTAGTAGCGAGCAGTACTTC.

This clonotype was seen only once. The J gene is TRBJ2-5, the V gene TRBV24-1, with 10 bases identical to TRBD2. This CDR3 is built from 15 residues. Per germline, CDR1 KGHDR and CDR2 SFDVKD. J was trimmed by 4 bases and V by 4 bases; bases with no gene match: 5. This CDR3 is CATSEAGGPVETQYF. CDR3 nucleotide sequence: TGTGCCACCAGTGAAGCGGGGGGGCCCGTAGAGACCCAGTACTTC.

This chain uses TRBV19 with TRBJ1-2; tentative D call: TRBD1 (5 bases). The germline V and J ends were trimmed by 4 bases and 5 bases, with 17 bases remaining between them. Germline V CDR1 and CDR2: LNHDA, SQIVND (reference sequence). The CDR3 spans 15 residues. The CDR3 sequence: CASSREDTWRYGYTF. CDR3 DNA sequence: TGTGCCAGTAGTAGGGAGGACACCTGGCGGTATGGCTACACCTTC.